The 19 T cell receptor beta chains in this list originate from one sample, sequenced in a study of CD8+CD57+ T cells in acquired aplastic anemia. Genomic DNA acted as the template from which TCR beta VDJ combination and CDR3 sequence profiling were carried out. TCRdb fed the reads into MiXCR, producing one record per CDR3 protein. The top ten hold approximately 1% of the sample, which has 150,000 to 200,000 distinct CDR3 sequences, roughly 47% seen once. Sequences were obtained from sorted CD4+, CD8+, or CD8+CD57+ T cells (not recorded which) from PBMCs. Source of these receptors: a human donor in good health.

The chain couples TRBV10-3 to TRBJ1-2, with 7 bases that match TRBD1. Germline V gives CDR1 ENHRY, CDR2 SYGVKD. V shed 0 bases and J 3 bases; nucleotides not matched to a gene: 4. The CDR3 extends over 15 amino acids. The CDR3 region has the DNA TGTGCCATCAGTGAGTCGGACAGGAGAGACTATGGCTACACCTTC. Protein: CAISESDRRDYGYTF.

CDR3 sequence: CASSQDWARYEQYF. For the CDR3, the DNA is TGCGCCAGCAGCCAAGATTGGGCCCGGTACGAGCAGTACTTC. The chain is built from TRBV4-1 and TRBJ2-7, with D unclear. Germline CDR1 is MGHRA and CDR2 is YSYEKL. V gave up 0 bases and J gave up 4 bases, with 10 bases separating them. This CDR3 comprises 14 residues.

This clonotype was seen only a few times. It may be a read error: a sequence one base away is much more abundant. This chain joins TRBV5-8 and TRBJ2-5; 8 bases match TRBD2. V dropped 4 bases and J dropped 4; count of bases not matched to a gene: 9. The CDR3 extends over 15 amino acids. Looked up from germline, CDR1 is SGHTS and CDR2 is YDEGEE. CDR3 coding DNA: TGTGCCAGCAGCCCTAGGACTAGCCAAGGAGAGACCCAGTACTTC. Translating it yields CASSPRTSQGETQYF. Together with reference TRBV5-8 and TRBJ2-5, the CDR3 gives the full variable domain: EAGVTQSPTHLIKTRGQQATLRCSPISGHTSVYWYQQALGLGLQFLLWYDEGEERNRGNFPPRFSGRQFPNYSSELNVNALELEDSALYLCASSPRTSQGETQYFGPGTRLLVL.

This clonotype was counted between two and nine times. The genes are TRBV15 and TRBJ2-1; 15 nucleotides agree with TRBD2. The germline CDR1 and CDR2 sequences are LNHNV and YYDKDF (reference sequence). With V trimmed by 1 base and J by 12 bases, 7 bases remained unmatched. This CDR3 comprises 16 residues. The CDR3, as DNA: TGTGCCACCAGCAGAGGTGGGACTAGCGGGAGGAGGGGGCAGTTCTTC. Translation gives CATSRGGTSGRRGQFF.

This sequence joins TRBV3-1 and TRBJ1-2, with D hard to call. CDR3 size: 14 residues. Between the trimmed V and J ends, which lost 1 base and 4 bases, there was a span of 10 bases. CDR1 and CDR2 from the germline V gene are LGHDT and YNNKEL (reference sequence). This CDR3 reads CASSQAEDTYGYTF. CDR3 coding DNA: TGTGCCAGCAGCCAAGCAGAGGATACCTATGGCTACACCTTC. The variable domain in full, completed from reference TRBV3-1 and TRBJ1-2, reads DTAVSQTPKYLVTQMGNDKSIKCEQNLGHDTMYWYKQDSKKFLKIMFSYNNKELIINETVPNRFSPKSPDKAHLNLHINSLELGDSAVYFCASSQAEDTYGYTFGSGTRLTVV.

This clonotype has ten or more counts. CDR3 residues: CSARYNLAGAYNEQFF. DNA of the CDR3: TGCAGTGCTAGATACAACCTAGCGGGGGCATACAATGAGCAGTTCTTC. J is TRBJ2-1 and V is TRBV20-1; the match to TRBD2 covers 10 bases. Germline CDR1 reads DFQATT; CDR2 reads SNEGSKA (reference sequence). The CDR3 is 16 residues long. Germline trimming cut 2 bases from V and 4 bases from J; bases unmatched to any gene: 8.

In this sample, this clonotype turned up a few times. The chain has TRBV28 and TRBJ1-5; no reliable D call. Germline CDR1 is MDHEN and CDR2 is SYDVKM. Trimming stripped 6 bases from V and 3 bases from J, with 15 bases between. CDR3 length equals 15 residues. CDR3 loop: CASRAWGQLNQPQHF. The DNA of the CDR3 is TGTGCCAGCAGGGCGTGGGGTCAGCTCAATCAGCCCCAGCATTTT.

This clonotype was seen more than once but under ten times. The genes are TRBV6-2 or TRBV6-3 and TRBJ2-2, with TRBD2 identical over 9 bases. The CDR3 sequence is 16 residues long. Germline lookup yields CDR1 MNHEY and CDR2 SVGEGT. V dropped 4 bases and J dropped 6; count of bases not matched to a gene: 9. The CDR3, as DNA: TGTGCCAGCAGTTCGGGACTAGCCCCCAGACCCGGGGAGCTGTTTTTT. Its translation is CASSSGLAPRPGELFF.

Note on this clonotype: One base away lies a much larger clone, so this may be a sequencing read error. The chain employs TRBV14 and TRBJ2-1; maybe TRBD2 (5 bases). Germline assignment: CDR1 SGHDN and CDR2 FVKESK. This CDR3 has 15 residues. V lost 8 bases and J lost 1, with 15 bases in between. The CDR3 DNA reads TGTGCCAGCCGCTCGTCTCGCGGGTCCTACAATGAGCAGTTCTTC. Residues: CASRSSRGSYNEQFF. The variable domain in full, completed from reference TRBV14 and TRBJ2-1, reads EAGVTQFPSHSVIEKGQTVTLRCDPISGHDNLYWYRRVMGKEIKFLLHFVKESKQDESGMPNNRFLAERTGGTYSTLKVQPAELEDSGVYFCASRSSRGSYNEQFFGPGTRLTVL.

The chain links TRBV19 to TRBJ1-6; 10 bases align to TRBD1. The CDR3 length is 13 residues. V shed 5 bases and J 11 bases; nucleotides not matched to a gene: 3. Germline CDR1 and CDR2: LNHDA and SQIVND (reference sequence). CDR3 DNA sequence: TGTGCCAGTAGTGCGGGACAGGGGACACCCCTCCACTTT. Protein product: CASSAGQGTPLHF.

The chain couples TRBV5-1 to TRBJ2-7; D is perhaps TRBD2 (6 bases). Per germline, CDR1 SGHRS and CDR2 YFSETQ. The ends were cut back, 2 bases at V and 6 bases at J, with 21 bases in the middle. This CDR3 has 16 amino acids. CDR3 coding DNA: TGCGCCAGCAGCTTAGAGGTCGGTGGTGCCGGGGGCGAGCAGTACTTC. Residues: CASSLEVGGAGGEQYF.

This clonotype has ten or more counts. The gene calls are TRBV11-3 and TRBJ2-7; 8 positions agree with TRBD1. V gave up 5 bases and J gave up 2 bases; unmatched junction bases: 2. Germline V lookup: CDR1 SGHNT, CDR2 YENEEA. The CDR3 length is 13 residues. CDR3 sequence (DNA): TGTGCCAGCAGCGGGACAGGTCCCTACGAGCAGTACTTC. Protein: CASSGTGPYEQYF.

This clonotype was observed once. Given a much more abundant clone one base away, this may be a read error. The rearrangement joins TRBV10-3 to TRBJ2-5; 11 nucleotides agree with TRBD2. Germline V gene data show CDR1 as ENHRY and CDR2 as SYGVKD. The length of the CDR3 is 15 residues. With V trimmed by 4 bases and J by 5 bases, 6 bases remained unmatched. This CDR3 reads CAISVPSGRRETQYF. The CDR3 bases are TGTGCCATCAGTGTACCTAGCGGGAGGCGGGAGACCCAGTACTTC.

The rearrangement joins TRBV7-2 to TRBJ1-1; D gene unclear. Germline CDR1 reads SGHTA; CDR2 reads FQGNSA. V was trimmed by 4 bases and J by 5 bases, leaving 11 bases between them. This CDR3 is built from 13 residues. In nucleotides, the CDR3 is TGTGCCAGCAGCTCTTCTGGGTCAACTGAAGCTTTCTTT. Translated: CASSSSGSTEAFF.

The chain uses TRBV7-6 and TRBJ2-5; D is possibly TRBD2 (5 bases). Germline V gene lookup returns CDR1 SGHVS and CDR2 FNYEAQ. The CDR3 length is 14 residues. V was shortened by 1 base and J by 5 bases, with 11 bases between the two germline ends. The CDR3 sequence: CASSLDAGGETQYF. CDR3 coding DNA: TGTGCCAGCAGCTTAGATGCGGGCGGTGAGACCCAGTACTTC. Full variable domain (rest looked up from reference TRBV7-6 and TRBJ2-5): GAGVSQSPRYKVTKRGQDVALRCDPISGHVSLYWYRQALGQGPEFLTYFNYEAQQDKSGLPNDRFSAERPEGSISTLTIQRTEQRDSAMYRCASSLDAGGETQYFGPGTRLLVL.

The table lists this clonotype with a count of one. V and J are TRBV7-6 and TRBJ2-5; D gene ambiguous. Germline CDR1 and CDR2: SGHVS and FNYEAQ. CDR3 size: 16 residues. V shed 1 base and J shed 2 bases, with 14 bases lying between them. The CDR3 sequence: CASSLGYLGTQETQYF. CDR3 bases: TGTGCCAGCAGCTTAGGTTATCTAGGTACTCAAGAGACCCAGTACTTC. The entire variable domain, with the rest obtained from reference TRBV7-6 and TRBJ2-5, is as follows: GAGVSQSPRYKVTKRGQDVALRCDPISGHVSLYWYRQALGQGPEFLTYFNYEAQQDKSGLPNDRFSAERPEGSISTLTIQRTEQRDSAMYRCASSLGYLGTQETQYFGPGTRLLVL.

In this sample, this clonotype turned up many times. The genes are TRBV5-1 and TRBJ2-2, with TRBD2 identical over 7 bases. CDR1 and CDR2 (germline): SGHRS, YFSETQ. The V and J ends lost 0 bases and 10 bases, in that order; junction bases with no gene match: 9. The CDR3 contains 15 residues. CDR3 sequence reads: CASSLARLAAPELFF. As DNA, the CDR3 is TGCGCCAGCAGCTTGGCCAGGCTAGCGGCTCCGGAGCTGTTTTTT.

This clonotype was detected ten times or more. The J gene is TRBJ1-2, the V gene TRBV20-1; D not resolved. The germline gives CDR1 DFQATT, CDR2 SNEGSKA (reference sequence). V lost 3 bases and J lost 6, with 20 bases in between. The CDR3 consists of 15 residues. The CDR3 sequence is CSARPPSRPRDGYTF. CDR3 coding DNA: TGCAGTGCTAGGCCCCCGTCACGACCTCGGGATGGCTACACCTTC.

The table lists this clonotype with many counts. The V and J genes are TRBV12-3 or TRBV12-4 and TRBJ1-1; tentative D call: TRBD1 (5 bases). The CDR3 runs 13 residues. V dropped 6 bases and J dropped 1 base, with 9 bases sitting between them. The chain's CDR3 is CASSIGQNTEAFF. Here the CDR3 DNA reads TGTGCCAGCAGCATAGGACAGAACACTGAAGCTTTCTTT.